Listed below are T cell receptor beta chains from one sample, sequenced in a study of beta chain features in type 1 diabetes. Clones were read by immunoSEQ multiplex PCR, and TCRdb kept only the in-frame ones, dropping some. The sample yields 900,000 or so clones, 17% seen once. The sequencing input was naive CD4+ T cells from blood. Every receptor here comes from a woman under 30 in good health. The CDR3 runs from the conserved cysteine through the conserved F or W. D genes are given only for firm matches. Clone size, where shown, is once, few, many, or a class for clones that have expanded.

>TRBV7-8|TRBJ2-7|-|-
TGTGCCAGCAGCTTACCCTCGAGATACGAGCAGTACTTC
CASSLPSRYEQYF
>TRBV11-2|TRBJ2-6|TRBD1|-
TGTGCCAGCAGCTCCCGACAGGGGGAGTACTCTGGGGCCAACGTCCTGACTTTC
CASSSRQGEYSGANVLTF
>TRBV7-9|TRBJ2-7|-|-
TGTGCCAGCAGCCCCGGGCAGGGGGGACTACACGAGCAGTACTTC
CASSPGQGGLHEQYF
>TRBV7-2|TRBJ1-1|-|-
TGTGCCAGCAGCTTCAATTCCGGGGCGAACACTGAAGCTTTCTTT
CASSFNSGANTEAFF
>TRBV18|TRBJ2-7|-|few
TGTGCCAGCTCACCTTATTCTAGCTCCTACGAGCAGTACTTC
CASSPYSSSYEQYF
>TRBV18|TRBJ2-3|-|few
TGTGCCAGCTCACGAGAGGAGGATACGCAGTATTTT
CASSREEDTQYF
>TRBV5-1|TRBJ2-6|-|few
TGCGCCAGCAGACTTTCCCCCTGGACGGAGACACCTTCTGGGGCCAACGTCCTGACTTTC
CASRLSPWTETPSGANVLTF
>TRBV20-1|TRBJ2-7|-|few
TGCAGTGCTGGACAATCCTACGAGCAGTACTTC
CSAGQSYEQYF
>TRBV7-8|TRBJ2-3|TRBD1|few
TGTGCCAGCAGCTCACAGGGGGGAGGCCTTGGGACAGATACGCAGTATTTT
CASSSQGGGLGTDTQYF
>TRBV5-4|TRBJ2-2|-|few
TGTGCCAGCAGCTCCGGGACTTCATCGAACACCGGGGAGCTGTTTTTT
CASSSGTSSNTGELFF
>TRBV28|TRBJ1-1|-|-
TGTGCCAGCAGGACACCGGGACCCGAAGCTTTCTTT
CASRTPGPEAFF
>TRBV19|TRBJ2-1|-|few
TGTGCCAGTAGTATCAGTTGGGGTGAGCAGTTCTTC
CASSISWGEQFF
>TRBV7-2|TRBJ1-1|-|few
TGTGCCAGCTCATCGTCATCTTTAATGAACACTGAAGCTTTCTTT
CASSSSSLMNTEAFF
>TRBV28|TRBJ2-7|-|-
TGTGCCAGCAGCGTGGATCAGGGTCGGCGTTCGCAGTACTTC
CASSVDQGRRSQYF
>TRBV5-6|TRBJ1-5|-|-
TGTGCCAGCAGCGGGGGCGGCAATCAGCCCCAGCATTTT
CASSGGGNQPQHF
>TRBV28|TRBJ2-1|-|-
TGTGCCAGCACCTCAGGAGCGGTGAGCTCCTACAATGAGCAGTTCTTC
CASTSGAVSSYNEQFF
>TRBV9|TRBJ1-3|-|-
TGTGCCAGCAGCGTAGCTGTGACAGGAGGAAACACCATATATTTT
CASSVAVTGGNTIYF
>TRBV7-3|TRBJ2-1|-|few
TGTGCCAGCAGCTTAGCTGGGGCTAGCTTGGAGCAGTTCTTC
CASSLAGASLEQFF
>TRBV15|TRBJ2-1|TRBD1|-
TGTGCCACCAGCAGCGGCGCCAGGGGGCGAGGTGGGAGGCGTTACAATGAGCAGTTCTTC
CATSSGARGRGGRRYNEQFF
>TRBV7-9|TRBJ2-5|-|-
TGTGCCAGCAGCTTATACATTGTTAGGGACTCGGAGGGGAAAGAGACCCAGTACTTC
CASSLYIVRDSEGKETQYF
>TRBV28|TRBJ1-2|TRBD1|-
TGTGCCAGCAGATGGACAGGCCGATATGGCTACACCTTC
CASRWTGRYGYTF
>TRBV7-2|TRBJ1-1|-|few
TGTGCCAGCAGCCCACAGCGGGAAGCTTTCTTT
CASSPQREAFF
>TRBV5-1|TRBJ1-2|-|-
TGCGCCAGCAGCTTGGGAGACAGATCCTATGGCTACACCTTC
CASSLGDRSYGYTF
>TRBV27|TRBJ1-5|TRBD1|once
TGTGCCAGCAGTTTAAAAGGACAGGGGGGCCAGCCCCAGCATTTT
CASSLKGQGGQPQHF
>TRBV2|TRBJ2-1|-|-
TGTGCCAGCTCGACAGGTTACAATGAGCAGTTCTTC
CASSTGYNEQFF
>TRBV7-2|TRBJ2-6|-|few
TGTGCCAGCAGCTTAGTAGGTTCTGGGGCCAACGTCCTGACTTTC
CASSLVGSGANVLTF
>TRBV9|TRBJ2-1|-|few
TGTGCCAGCAGCGTAGGGCTGGGAAACAATGAGCAGTTCTTC
CASSVGLGNNEQFF
>TRBV5-4|TRBJ2-2|-|few
TGTGCCAGCAGCTTGGATCCAGCGGTGAACACCGGGGAGCTGTTTTTT
CASSLDPAVNTGELFF
>TRBV7-9|TRBJ2-2|TRBD2|few
TGTGCCAGCAGCCCTCGACTAGCGGGAGACACCGGGGAGCTGTTTTTT
CASSPRLAGDTGELFF
>TRBV27|TRBJ1-4|-|-
TGTGCCGCCATGAAGTACGACGGCATCAATGAAAAACTGTTTTTT
CAAMKYDGINEKLFF
>TRBV28|TRBJ2-1|TRBD2|-
TGTGCCAGCAGGGGGACTAGCGGCGAGCAGTTCTTC
CASRGTSGEQFF
>TRBV28|TRBJ2-3|-|-
TGTGCCGGCCGACAGGAAAGCACAGATACGCAGTATTTT
CAGRQESTDTQYF
>TRBV6-4|TRBJ2-2|-|-
TGTGCCAGCAGTGACTCTGGCGTCCCCGGGGAGCTGTTTTTT
CASSDSGVPGELFF
>TRBV5-1|TRBJ1-4|-|few
TGCGCCAGCAGCTTGCTGGATCACGGAAAACTGTTTTTT
CASSLLDHGKLFF
>TRBV25-1|TRBJ2-1|-|-
TGTGCCAGCAGCGGTTACAATGAGCAGTTCTTC
CASSGYNEQFF
>TRBV5-1|TRBJ1-3|-|-
TGCGCCAGCAGCACGGGTGGAAACACCATATATTTT
CASSTGGNTIYF
>TRBV21-1|TRBJ1-3|-|-
TGTGCCAGCAGCATGGGACAGTCTTTACTGGGAAACACCATATATTTT
CASSMGQSLLGNTIYF
>TRBV18|TRBJ1-2|TRBD1|few
TGTGCCAGCTCACCCGGGACAGTGCAATATGGCTACACCTTC
CASSPGTVQYGYTF
>TRBV28|TRBJ1-5|-|-
TGTGCCAGCAGTTTAAGGGTTCCCCAGCCCCAGCATTTT
CASSLRVPQPQHF
>TRBV23-1|TRBJ2-5|-|few
TGCGCCAGCAGTCGCTACGAAACGACAGGACCGGAGACCCAGTACTTC
CASSRYETTGPETQYF